A single sample gave rise to the 31 T cell receptor beta chains below, sequenced in a study of blood T cell repertoires in COVID-19. The data were produced by immunoSEQ multiplex PCR, yet TCRdb's version contains in-frame clones alone and is incomplete. This table holds approximately 200,000 clones, 80% to 90% found once. What was sequenced was peripheral blood. All receptors derive from a woman older than 75 with acute or convalescent COVID-19.

J is TRBJ2-7 and V is TRBV19; 10 nucleotides line up with TRBD1. The CDR3 totals 15 residues. The V gene's germline CDR1 is LNHDA and CDR2 SQIVND (reference sequence). The J segment lost 3 bases and the V segment lost 6 bases, leaving 8 bases of the junction unmatched. This CDR3 is CASRGQGQGNYEQYF. The DNA for the CDR3 is TGTGCCAGTAGGGGACAGGGGCAGGGTAACTACGAGCAGTACTTC.

The V call is TRBV11-3, the J call TRBJ2-7, with TRBD1 matching over 9 bases. Germline V gene lookup returns CDR1 SGHNT and CDR2 YENEEA. V dropped 5 bases and J dropped 0; count of bases not matched to a gene: 8. This CDR3 contains 16 residues. The CDR3 nucleotides read TGTGCCAGCAGCCGCCCCGGGACAGGGCACTCCTACGAGCAGTACTTC. Translated: CASSRPGTGHSYEQYF.

V and J are TRBV27 and TRBJ2-3; the D is unclear. Germline V gene lookup returns CDR1 MNHEY and CDR2 SMNVEV (reference sequence). Between the trimmed V and J ends, which lost 2 bases and 0 bases, there was a span of 6 bases. The CDR3 spans 14 residues. As DNA, the CDR3 is TGTGCCAGCAGTTTAGTTCCTAGCACAGATACGCAGTATTTT. It specifies CASSLVPSTDTQYF.

The chain links TRBV5-1 to TRBJ1-5; 7 positions agree with TRBD1. Germline values: CDR1 SGHRS, CDR2 YFSETQ. This CDR3 region has 16 residues. V dropped 0 bases and J dropped 1; count of bases not matched to a gene: 4. CDR3 DNA sequence: TGCGCCAGCAGCTTGGGGGCAGGGGGGAGCAATCAGCCCCAGCATTTT. Amino acid sequence: CASSLGAGGSNQPQHF.

V usage is TRBV19 and J usage is TRBJ1-2; weak D call: TRBD1 (5 bases). This CDR3 has 14 residues. With 3 bases removed from V and 6 bases from J, the gap between germline ends came to 14 bases. Germline CDR1 reads LNHDA; CDR2 reads SQIVND (reference sequence). The CDR3 protein is CASSMEGMGHGYTF. In nucleotides, the CDR3 is TGTGCCAGTAGTATGGAAGGGATGGGGCATGGCTACACCTTC.

The chain recombines TRBV10-2 with TRBJ1-3, with D possibly TRBD1 on 5 matching bases. The CDR3 totals 13 residues. V lost 7 bases to trimming and J lost 5 bases, with 12 bases between them. In germline, CDR1 is WSHSY, CDR2 SAAADI. The CDR3 here is CASKADTRNTIYF. In nucleotides, the CDR3 is TGCGCCAGCAAGGCGGACACCAGAAACACCATATATTTT.

This chain joins TRBV10-3 and TRBJ1-2, with TRBD1 matching 7 bases. Looked up from germline, CDR1 is ENHRY and CDR2 is SYGVKD. V was pared by 3 bases and J by 4 bases, with 8 bases of the junction left unmatched. This CDR3 spans 15 amino acids. In nucleotides, the CDR3 is TGTGCCATCAGTGACCCTTCGACAGGGACCTATGGCTACACCTTC. Translation: CAISDPSTGTYGYTF.

The chain recombines TRBV28 with TRBJ1-2, with 12 bases that match TRBD1. CDR1 is MDHEN and CDR2 is SYDVKM in the germline V gene. Losses at the gene ends were 4 bases for V and 6 bases for J; bases not matched to a gene: 6. This CDR3 region has 15 residues. For the CDR3, the DNA is TGTGCCAGCAGTTATACCGGGACAGGGGGCCATGGCTACACCTTC. It specifies CASSYTGTGGHGYTF.

The rearrangement links TRBV19 to TRBJ2-5, with TRBD1 matching 8 bases. J lost 1 base, V lost 5 bases, and 12 bases had no gene match. Germline-derived CDR1 and CDR2 are LNHDA and SQIVND (reference sequence). The CDR3 consists of 17 residues. CDR3 residues: CASSPTTGVFPQETQYF. DNA for the CDR3: TGTGCCAGTAGTCCAACGACAGGGGTTTTCCCCCAAGAGACCCAGTACTTC.

V and J are TRBV29-1 and TRBJ1-2, with 7 bases aligning to TRBD1. The CDR3 loop spans 13 amino acids. Trimming removed 5 bases from V and 3 bases from J; junction bases left unmatched: 6. CDR1 and CDR2 (germline): SQVTM, ANQGSEA. As DNA, the CDR3 is TGCAGCGTTTCAGGGGGATCGGACTATGGCTACACCTTC. It yields the protein CSVSGGSDYGYTF. Variable domain in full (rest from reference TRBV29-1 and TRBJ1-2): SAVISQKPSRDICQRGTSLTIQCQVDSQVTMMFWYRQQPGQSLTLIATANQGSEATYESGFVIDKFPISRPNLTFSTLTVSNMSPEDSSIYLCSVSGGSDYGYTFGSGTRLTVV.

The J gene is TRBJ1-6, the V gene TRBV7-2; 7 bases align to TRBD1. CDR3 length: 15 residues. J gave up 10 bases and V 1 base, and 7 bases lay outside the gene matches. The germline V gene has CDR1 SGHTA and CDR2 FQGNSA. CDR3 in amino acids: CASSLEAQGYSPLHF. CDR3 nucleotide sequence: TGTGCCAGCAGCTTAGAAGCACAGGGGTACTCACCCCTCCACTTT.

V gene TRBV12-3 or TRBV12-4 combines with J gene TRBJ2-3; 7 bases match TRBD1. This CDR3 has 13 residues. V shed 2 bases and J 6 bases; nucleotides not matched to a gene: 2. The CDR3 coding sequence is TGTGCCAGCAGTTTAAGGGGGCCCGATACGCAGTATTTT. Protein sequence: CASSLRGPDTQYF.

The chain joins TRBV5-4 to TRBJ1-5; TRBD1 is a possible D gene (6 bases). CDR1 and CDR2 (germline): SGHNT, YYREEE (reference sequence). Trimming took 4 bases from V and 3 from J, leaving 20 bases between them. The CDR3 covers 17 residues. In DNA form, the CDR3 reads TGTGCCAGCAGCCCCGGGCCGGGACAAGGGTACAATCAGCCCCAGCATTTT. Translation: CASSPGPGQGYNQPQHF.

The rearrangement uses TRBV11-2 and TRBJ2-2, with a weak D call TRBD2 (5 bases). In germline, CDR1 is SGHAT, CDR2 FQNNGV. The germline V and J ends were trimmed by 5 bases and 5 bases, with 12 bases remaining between them. The CDR3 runs to 14 residues. The CDR3, as DNA: TGTGCCAGCAGCACACGGACGGGAACCGGGGAGCTGTTTTTT. Protein: CASSTRTGTGELFF.

The CDR3 here is CASSDERAEAFF. The CDR3 coding sequence is TGTGCCAGCAGCGATGAGAGGGCTGAAGCTTTCTTT. The chain combines TRBV7-9 with TRBJ1-1; D not resolved. This CDR3 has 12 residues. Germline V lookup: CDR1 SEHNR, CDR2 FQNEAQ (reference sequence). V was cut by 5 bases and J by 6 bases, with 10 bases left in between.

The chain joins TRBV10-1 to TRBJ2-3; 10 bases are a match to TRBD2. V lost 3 bases to trimming and J lost 2 bases; unmatched junction nucleotides: 8. CDR1 WNHNN and CDR2 SYGVQD come from the germline V gene (reference sequence). This CDR3 spans 17 amino acids. CDR3 region: CASSDPTGTSDTDTQYF. DNA for the CDR3: TGCGCCAGCAGTGATCCGACCGGGACTAGCGACACAGATACGCAGTATTTT.

This chain links TRBV12-3 or TRBV12-4 with TRBJ1-5; D gene unclear. The germline V and J ends were trimmed by 6 bases and 5 bases, with 11 bases remaining between them. CDR3 length equals 13 residues. CDR3 bases: TGTGCCAGCAGCCAAGACACGTATCAGCCCCAGCATTTT. This codes for CASSQDTYQPQHF.

Only one count was recorded for this clone. The rearrangement links TRBV6-5 to TRBJ2-5, with TRBD2 matching 8 bases. From germline, CDR1 is MNHEY and CDR2 SVGAGI. The CDR3 has 16 residues. Trimming took 4 bases from V and 1 from J; bases not matched to a gene: 8. DNA of the CDR3: TGTGCCAGCAGTTCAACCGGGGGGGACACCCAAGAGACCCAGTACTTC. Translation gives CASSSTGGDTQETQYF.

The chain uses TRBV24-1 and TRBJ1-2; weak D call: TRBD1 (6 bases). Trimming removed 4 bases from V and 4 bases from J, with 15 bases in between. There are 15 residues in the CDR3. CDR1 is KGHDR and CDR2 is SFDVKD in the germline V gene. The DNA of the CDR3 is TGTGCCACCAGTGAATCTTCGACAGGAAGCTATGGCTACACCTTC. This gives the protein CATSESSTGSYGYTF.

This clone was detected once. The chain has TRBV27 and TRBJ1-6; possible D gene TRBD1, 6 bases. The CDR3 consists of 16 residues. The germline CDR1 and CDR2 sequences are MNHEY and SMNVEV (reference sequence). V shed 6 bases and J shed 3 bases, with 15 bases lying between them. The CDR3 DNA reads TGTGCCAGCAGCGCCAGCCAGGGGAGCTATAATTCACCCCTCCACTTT. Translated, it gives CASSASQGSYNSPLHF.

This chain connects TRBV6-5 to TRBJ2-7; TRBD1 might be the D (5 bases). The V gene lost 8 bases and the J gene lost 1 base, with 12 bases spanning the gap. The CDR3 covers 13 residues. Germline CDR1 is MNHEY and CDR2 is SVGAGI. CDR3 DNA sequence: TGTGCCAGCGGTAGGACAAAATCCTACGAGCAGTACTTC. It yields the protein CASGRTKSYEQYF.

The chain couples TRBV7-9 to TRBJ2-7; 7 nucleotides align to TRBD1. CDR1 is SEHNR, CDR2 FQNEAQ, per germline (reference sequence). CDR3 size: 13 residues. The ends lost 9 bases at V and 0 bases at J; junction bases unmatched: 5. The CDR3 protein is CASRQGTSYEQYF. In nucleotides, the CDR3 is TGTGCCAGTCGACAGGGTACCTCCTACGAGCAGTACTTC.

This chain uses TRBV29-1 with TRBJ1-3; D not certain. V lost 6 bases and J lost 0, with 9 bases in between. This CDR3 has 13 amino acids. Germline V CDR1 and CDR2: SQVTM, ANQGSEA. In DNA, the CDR3 is TGCAGCGTCCTAGAGAGCTCTGGAAACACCATATATTTT. This encodes CSVLESSGNTIYF.

CDR3 in DNA: TGTGCCCGGGAGGGCCACGCGGGAGGTGGAGAGACCCAGTACTTC. This translates into CAREGHAGGGETQYF. V usage is TRBV30 and J usage is TRBJ2-5; 8 bases map to TRBD2. The length of the CDR3 is 15 residues. With 8 bases clipped from V and 4 bases from J, the junction kept 15 bases outside the gene matches. Germline V CDR1 and CDR2: GTSNPN, SVGIG (reference sequence).

This clone was counted at least ten times. This chain connects TRBV28 to TRBJ1-5; no clear D gene. Looked up from germline, CDR1 is MDHEN and CDR2 is SYDVKM. With 8 bases removed from V and 2 bases from J, the gap between germline ends came to 10 bases. The CDR3 sequence is 13 residues long. The CDR3 DNA sequence: TGTGCCAGCTTATCCGGGGGCAATCAGCCCCAGCATTTT. Protein product: CASLSGGNQPQHF. The full variable domain, with the rest looked up from reference TRBV28 and TRBJ1-5, is DVKVTQSSRYLVKRTGEKVFLECVQDMDHENMFWYRQDPGLGLRLIYFSYDVKMKEKGDIPEGYSVSREKKERFSLILESASTNQTSMYLCASLSGGNQPQHFGDGTRLSIL.

The V call is TRBV5-1, the J call TRBJ2-7; 7 bases agree with TRBD2. Germline loops: CDR1 SGHRS, CDR2 YFSETQ. CDR3 length: 14 amino acids. V was clipped by 4 bases and J by 4 bases; unmatched bases: 8. In nucleotides, the CDR3 is TGCGCCAGCAGCCCCGGACTAGTTTCTTACGAGCAGTACTTC. It yields the protein CASSPGLVSYEQYF.

J is TRBJ2-7 and V is TRBV6-2 or TRBV6-3; D is uncertain. Trimming removed 4 bases at V and 4 bases at J, with 11 bases between. The CDR3 has 13 residues. Germline CDR1 reads MNHEY; CDR2 reads SVGEGT. The CDR3 is CASSSPLGYEQYF. Written as DNA, the CDR3 is TGTGCCAGCAGTTCCCCTCTAGGTTACGAGCAGTACTTC.

The chain is built from TRBV18 and TRBJ1-1; TRBD1 is a possible D gene (6 bases). Per germline, CDR1 KGHSH and CDR2 LQKENI. Trimming took 6 bases from V and 8 from J, leaving 16 bases between them. There are 13 residues in the CDR3. CDR3 protein: CASSPIRGQEAFF. CDR3 coding DNA: TGTGCCAGCTCCCCCATTCGCGGACAGGAAGCTTTCTTT.

The rearrangement uses TRBV27 and TRBJ1-1; 7 positions match TRBD1. CDR3 size: 13 residues. V shed 6 bases and J 5 bases; nucleotides not matched to a gene: 6. CDR1 and CDR2 (germline): MNHEY, SMNVEV (reference sequence). The CDR3 DNA follows: TGTGCCAGCAGCTACGACAGGGCGACTGAAGCTTTCTTT. As protein: CASSYDRATEAFF.

The chain joins TRBV15 to TRBJ1-5; D gene ambiguous. This CDR3 is 15 amino acids long. Trimming removed 0 bases from V and 4 bases from J, with 10 bases in between. Germline loops: CDR1 LNHNV, CDR2 YYDKDF (reference sequence). CDR3 DNA: TGTGCCACCAGCAGAGATGTGGGGAGGAATCAGCCCCAGCATTTT. It codes for CATSRDVGRNQPQHF.

V usage is TRBV5-8 and J usage is TRBJ1-6, with D possibly TRBD1 on 6 matching bases. The CDR3 contains 13 residues. The ends were cut back, 2 bases at V and 14 bases at J, with 14 bases in the middle. Germline-derived CDR1 and CDR2 are SGHTS and YDEGEE. This CDR3 is CASSFARGSALHF. In DNA form, the CDR3 reads TGTGCCAGCAGCTTCGCGAGGGGGTCCGCCCTCCACTTT.